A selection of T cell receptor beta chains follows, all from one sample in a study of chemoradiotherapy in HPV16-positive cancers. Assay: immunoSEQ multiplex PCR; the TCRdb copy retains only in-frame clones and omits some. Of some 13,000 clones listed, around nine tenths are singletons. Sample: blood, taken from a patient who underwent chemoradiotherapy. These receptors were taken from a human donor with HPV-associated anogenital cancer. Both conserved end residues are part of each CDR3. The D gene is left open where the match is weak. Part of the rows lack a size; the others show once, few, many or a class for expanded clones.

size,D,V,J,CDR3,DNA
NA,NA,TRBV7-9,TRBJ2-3,CASSTGLRTSTDTQYF,TGTGCCAGCAGCACAGGACTGCGGACCAGCACAGATACGCAGTATTTT
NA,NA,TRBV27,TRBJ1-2,CASSLRGYRNYGYTF,TGTGCCAGCAGTTTGCGGGGTTACAGGAACTATGGCTACACCTTC
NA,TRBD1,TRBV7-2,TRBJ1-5,CASSLGGGVYQPQHF,TGTGCCAGCAGCTTAGGAGGGGGCGTTTATCAGCCCCAGCATTTT
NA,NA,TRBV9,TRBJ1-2,CASSDNSRDAYGYTF,TGTGCCAGCAGCGATAATAGTAGGGACGCCTATGGCTACACCTTC
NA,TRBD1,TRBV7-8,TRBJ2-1,CASSLGAGGRYNEQFF,TGTGCCAGCAGCTTAGGTGCAGGGGGACGGTATAATGAGCAGTTCTTC
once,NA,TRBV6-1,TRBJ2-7,CASSEVPGQSYF,TGTGCCAGCAGTGAAGTTCCAGGACAGTCGTACTTC
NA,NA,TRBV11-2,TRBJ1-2,CASSLGRRDYGYTF,TGTGCCAGCAGCTTAGGGCGGCGGGACTATGGCTACACCTTC
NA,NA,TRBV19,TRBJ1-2,CASSIGGGLPNYGYTF,TGTGCCAGTAGTATAGGAGGAGGTCTGCCCAACTATGGCTACACCTTC
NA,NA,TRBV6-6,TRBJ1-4,CASSYTTGSAHEKLFF,TGTGCCAGCAGTTACACAACAGGGAGCGCTCACGAAAAACTGTTTTTT
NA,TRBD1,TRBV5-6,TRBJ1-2,CASSLVTGGWDYGYTF,TGTGCCAGCAGCTTGGTTACAGGGGGATGGGACTATGGCTACACCTTC
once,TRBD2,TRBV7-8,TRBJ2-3,CASSLWGRGGSDTQYF,TGTGCCAGCAGCTTATGGGGACGGGGGGGGTCTGATACGCAGTATTTT
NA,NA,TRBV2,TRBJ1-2,CASSGRSQYYGYTF,TGTGCCAGCAGTGGGCGGTCACAGTACTATGGCTACACCTTC